There are many counts of the clone carrying this T cell receptor beta chain. What it binds is unknown. This specimen belongs to a study of regulatory T cells in long-lasting Graves disease. Germline CDR1 and CDR2: SGHTA and FQGTGA. The CDR3 loop spans 14 amino acids. V was trimmed by 5 bases and J by 7 bases, leaving 15 bases between them. iRepertoire HTBI primers and Arm-PCR of CDR3 regions built TCR beta libraries. TCRdb re-called the multiplex PCR reads with MiXCR, one entry per CDR3 protein. This table has 350,000 to 550,000 distinct CDR3 sequences, about 15% appearing once. Overall study findings and caveats: Segments TRBV28, TRBJ1-2 and TRBJ2-5 showed preferential usage in persistent disease. Persistent Graves' disease cases displayed lower TCR diversity than newly diagnosed ones.

Time point meaning: newly diagnosed GD, antithyroid drugs for less than 3 months. PBMCs were the source of the RNA used for TCR sequencing. In addition, the sample was reused for a study of T cells in Graves' hyperthyroidism and ophthalmopathy. From that second work: Most clonotypes expanded in thyroid above 0.001 were likewise present in blood. The model forecast ophthalmopathy, anticipating it by a median around 6.5 months before onset.

The sequence was collected from a woman in her thirties with Graves disease. The rearrangement uses TRBV7-3 and TRBJ2-1; tentatively, D is TRBD1 or TRBD2 (5 bases each). The specimen was peripheral blood mononuclear cells (PBMCs), collected at new diagnosis, from a patient treated with antithyroid drugs. The CDR3 nucleotides are TGTGCCAGCAGCCAGGGAGAACAGTGGAATGAGCAGTTCTTC. Its translation is CASSQGEQWNEQFF. Looking up the rest from reference TRBV7-3 and TRBJ2-1 gives the full variable domain: GAGVSQTPSNKVTEKGKYVELRCDPISGHTALYWYRQSLGQGPEFLIYFQGTGAADDSGLPNDRFFAVRPEGSVSTLKIQRTERGDSAVYLCASSQGEQWNEQFFGPGTRLTVL.